The T cell receptor (beta chain) under discussion was sequenced for a study of early T cells in non-severe SARS-CoV-2 infection. Overall study: Chains from this unsorted whole-blood bulk RNA could not be paired. General study results and limits: A preference for anti-spike CD8 responses marked VDJdb matching, which missed private and CD4 specificities.

Germline V gene sequence: CDR1 SGHAT, CDR2 FQNNGV. The CDR3 length is 13 residues. V trimming: 4 bases; J trimming: 5 bases; junction bases outside the gene matches: 4. Individual cDNA molecules carried attached unique molecular identifiers. TCRdb ran MiXCR on the 5' RACE reads and lists one entry per CDR3 protein. The sample contains about 42,000 distinct CDR3 sequences, about 7% of which appear only once. About this clonotype itself: Its antigen is not identified.

This TCR was sampled from an adult who was a healthcare worker with PCR-confirmed SARS-CoV-2 infection or an uninfected control (not recorded which). V and J are TRBV11-2 and TRBJ2-7; 8 bases are a match to TRBD1. The sample was whole blood. In DNA, the CDR3 is TGTGCCAGCAGCTCCGACAGGGGCAACGAGCAGTACTTC. Residues: CASSSDRGNEQYF. The variable domain in full, with the rest retrieved from reference TRBV11-2 and TRBJ2-7, is EAGVAQSPRYKIIEKRQSVAFWCNPISGHATLYWYQQILGQGPKLLIQFQNNGVVDDSQLPKDRFSAERLKGVDSTLKIQPAKLEDSAVYLCASSSDRGNEQYFGPGTRLTVT.